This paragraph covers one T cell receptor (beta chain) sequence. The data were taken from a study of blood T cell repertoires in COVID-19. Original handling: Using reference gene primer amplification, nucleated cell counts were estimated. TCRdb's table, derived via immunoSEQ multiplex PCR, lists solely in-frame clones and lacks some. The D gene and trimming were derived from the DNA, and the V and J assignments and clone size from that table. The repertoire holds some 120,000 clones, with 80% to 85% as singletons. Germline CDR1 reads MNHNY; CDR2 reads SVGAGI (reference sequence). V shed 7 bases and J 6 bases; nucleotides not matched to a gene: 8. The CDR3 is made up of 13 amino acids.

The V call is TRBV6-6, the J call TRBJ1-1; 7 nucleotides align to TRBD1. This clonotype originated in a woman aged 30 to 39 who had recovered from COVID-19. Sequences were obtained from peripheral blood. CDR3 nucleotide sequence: TGTGCCAGCACTACTGACAGGGAGGCTGAAGCTTTCTTT. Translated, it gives CASTTDREAEAFF.